The TCR beta chain under discussion was sequenced for a study of blood T cell repertoires in COVID-19. Study details: Some COVID-19 samples were acute and others convalescent; all came from the United States, Italy and Spain. Nucleic acid was either cDNA or gDNA, and it came from T cells, B-cell-depleted T cells, or PBMCs.

A few counts support this clone. Per the authors' pipeline: Using reference gene primer amplification, nucleated cell counts were estimated. Profiling relied on immunoSEQ multiplex PCR, and the TCRdb table lists in-frame clones only, not all of them. V and J calls and clone size are those listed in that table; D and trimming were worked out from the DNA. The sample holds more than 85,000 clones; roughly 90% are singletons and the top ten take around 5.7%. The J segment lost 3 bases and the V segment lost 4 bases, leaving 6 bases of the junction unmatched. From germline, CDR1 is SEHNR and CDR2 FQNEAQ (reference sequence). The CDR3 is 14 amino acids.

This TCR derives from a man between 65 and 85 years old with acute or convalescent COVID-19. Sequencing input: peripheral blood. The genes are TRBV7-9 and TRBJ2-7, with 7 bases lining up with TRBD1. Here the CDR3 reads CASSSTTGNYEQYF. CDR3 sequence (DNA): TGTGCCAGCAGCTCTACGACAGGGAACTACGAGCAGTACTTC.